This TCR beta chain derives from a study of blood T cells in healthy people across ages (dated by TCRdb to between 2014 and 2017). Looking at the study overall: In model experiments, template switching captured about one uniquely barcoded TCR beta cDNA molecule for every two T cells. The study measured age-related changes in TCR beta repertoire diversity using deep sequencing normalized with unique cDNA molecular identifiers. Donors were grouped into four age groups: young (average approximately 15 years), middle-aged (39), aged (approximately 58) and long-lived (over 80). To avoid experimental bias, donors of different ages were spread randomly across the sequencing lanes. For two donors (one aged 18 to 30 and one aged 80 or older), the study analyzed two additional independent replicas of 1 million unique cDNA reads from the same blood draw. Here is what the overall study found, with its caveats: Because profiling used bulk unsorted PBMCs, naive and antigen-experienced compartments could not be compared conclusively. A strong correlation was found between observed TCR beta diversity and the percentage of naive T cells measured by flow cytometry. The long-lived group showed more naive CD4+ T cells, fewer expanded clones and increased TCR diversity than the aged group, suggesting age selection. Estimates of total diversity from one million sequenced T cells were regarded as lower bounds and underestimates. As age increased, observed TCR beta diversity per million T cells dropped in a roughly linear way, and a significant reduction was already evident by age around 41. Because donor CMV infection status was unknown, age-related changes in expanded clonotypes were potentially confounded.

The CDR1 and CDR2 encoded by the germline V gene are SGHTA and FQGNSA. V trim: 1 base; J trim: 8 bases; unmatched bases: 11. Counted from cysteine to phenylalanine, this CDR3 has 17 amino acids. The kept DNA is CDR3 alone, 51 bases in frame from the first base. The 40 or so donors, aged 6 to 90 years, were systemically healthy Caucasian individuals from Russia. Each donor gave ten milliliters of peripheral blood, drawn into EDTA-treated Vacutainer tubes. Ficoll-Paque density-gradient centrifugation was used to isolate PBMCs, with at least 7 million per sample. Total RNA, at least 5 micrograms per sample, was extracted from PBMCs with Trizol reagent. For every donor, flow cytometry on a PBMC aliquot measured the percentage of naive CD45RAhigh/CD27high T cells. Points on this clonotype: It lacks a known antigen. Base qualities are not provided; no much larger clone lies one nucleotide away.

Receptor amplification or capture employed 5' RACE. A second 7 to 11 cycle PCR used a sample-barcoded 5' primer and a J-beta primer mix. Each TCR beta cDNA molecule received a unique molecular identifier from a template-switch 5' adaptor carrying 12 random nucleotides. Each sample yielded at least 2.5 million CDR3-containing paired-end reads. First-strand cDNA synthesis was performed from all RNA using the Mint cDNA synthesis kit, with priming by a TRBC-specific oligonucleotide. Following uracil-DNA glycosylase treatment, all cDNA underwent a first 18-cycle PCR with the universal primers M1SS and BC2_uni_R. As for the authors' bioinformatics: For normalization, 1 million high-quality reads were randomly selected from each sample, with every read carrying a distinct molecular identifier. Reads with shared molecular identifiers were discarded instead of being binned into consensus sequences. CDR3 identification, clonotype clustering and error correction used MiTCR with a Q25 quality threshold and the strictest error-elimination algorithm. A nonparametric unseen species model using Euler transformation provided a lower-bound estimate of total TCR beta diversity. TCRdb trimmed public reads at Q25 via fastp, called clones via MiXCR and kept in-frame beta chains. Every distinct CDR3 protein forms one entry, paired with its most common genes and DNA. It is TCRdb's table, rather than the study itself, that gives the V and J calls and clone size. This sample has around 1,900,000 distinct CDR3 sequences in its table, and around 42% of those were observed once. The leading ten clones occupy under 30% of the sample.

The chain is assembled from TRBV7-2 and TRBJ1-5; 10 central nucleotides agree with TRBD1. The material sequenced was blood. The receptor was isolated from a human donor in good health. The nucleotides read TGTGCCAGCAGCTTAGGGGGGACAGGGGAGGCTCTGGAGCCCCAGCATTTT. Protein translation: CASSLGGTGEALEPQHF.